This TCR beta chain came from a study of multiple sclerosis patients with progressive multifocal leukoencephalopathy. Sequencing was at survey level. Synthetic inline TR CDR3 controls covering all V-J pairings were spiked into each PCR. TCRdb's table, derived via immunoSEQ multiplex PCR, lists solely in-frame clones and lacks some. The table has fewer than 35,000 clones, about 89% seen once. CDR1 is LNHDA, CDR2 SQIVND, per germline (reference sequence). Trimming removed 1 base at V and 4 bases at J, with 20 bases between. The CDR3 has 17 amino acids. Noted time point: before natalizumab initiation. The specimen sequenced was PBMCs. The sequence was collected from a human donor with multiple sclerosis. The chain is built from TRBV19 and TRBJ2-7, with D maybe TRBD2 (5 bases). The CDR3 protein is CASSIGGPLTGSYEQYF. The CDR3 region has the DNA TGTGCCAGTAGTATAGGTGGGCCACTAACGGGGTCGTACGAGCAGTACTTC.